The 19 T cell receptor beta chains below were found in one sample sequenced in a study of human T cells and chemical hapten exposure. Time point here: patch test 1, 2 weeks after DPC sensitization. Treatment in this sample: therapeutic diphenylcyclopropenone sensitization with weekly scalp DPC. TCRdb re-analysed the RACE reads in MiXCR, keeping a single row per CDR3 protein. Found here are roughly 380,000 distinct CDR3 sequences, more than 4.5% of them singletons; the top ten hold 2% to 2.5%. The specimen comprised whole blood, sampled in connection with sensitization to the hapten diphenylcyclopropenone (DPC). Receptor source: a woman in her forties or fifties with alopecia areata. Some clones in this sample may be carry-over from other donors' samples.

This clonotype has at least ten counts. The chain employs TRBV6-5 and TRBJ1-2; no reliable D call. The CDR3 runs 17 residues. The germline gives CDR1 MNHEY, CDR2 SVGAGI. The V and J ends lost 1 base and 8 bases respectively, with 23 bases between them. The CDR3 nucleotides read TGTGCCAGCAGTTACTATAAGTCCCTCCTGAAACGGAGAGGCTACACCTTC. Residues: CASSYYKSLLKRRGYTF.

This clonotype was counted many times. This chain's CDR3 is CASSVGRSEKLFF. CDR3 DNA sequence: TGTGCCAGCAGCGTAGGCCGTTCTGAAAAACTGTTTTTT. The chain employs TRBV9 and TRBJ1-4; no definite D call. Per germline, CDR1 SGDLS and CDR2 YYNGEE. The CDR3 sequence is 13 residues long. Trimming cost V 0 bases and J 7 bases, with 7 bases left between them.

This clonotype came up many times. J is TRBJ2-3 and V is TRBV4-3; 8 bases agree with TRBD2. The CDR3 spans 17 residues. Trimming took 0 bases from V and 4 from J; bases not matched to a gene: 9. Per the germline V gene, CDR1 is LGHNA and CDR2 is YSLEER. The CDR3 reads CASSQDPPGRASDTQYF. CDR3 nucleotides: TGCGCCAGCAGCCAAGATCCCCCCGGGAGGGCGTCAGATACGCAGTATTTT.

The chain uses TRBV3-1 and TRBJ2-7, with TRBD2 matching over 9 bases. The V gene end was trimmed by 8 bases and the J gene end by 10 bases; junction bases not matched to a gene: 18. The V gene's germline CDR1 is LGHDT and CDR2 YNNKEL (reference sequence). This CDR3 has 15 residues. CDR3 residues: CASGGRAVGDKGQYF. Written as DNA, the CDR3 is TGTGCCAGCGGCGGGAGGGCGGTAGGGGATAAGGGACAGTACTTC.

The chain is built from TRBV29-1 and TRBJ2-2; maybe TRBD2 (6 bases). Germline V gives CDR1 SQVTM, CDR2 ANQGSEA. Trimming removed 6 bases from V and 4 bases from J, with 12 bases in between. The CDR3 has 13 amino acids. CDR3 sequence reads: CSVPDGSTGELFF. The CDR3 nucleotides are TGCAGCGTCCCTGACGGGAGCACCGGGGAGCTGTTTTTT.

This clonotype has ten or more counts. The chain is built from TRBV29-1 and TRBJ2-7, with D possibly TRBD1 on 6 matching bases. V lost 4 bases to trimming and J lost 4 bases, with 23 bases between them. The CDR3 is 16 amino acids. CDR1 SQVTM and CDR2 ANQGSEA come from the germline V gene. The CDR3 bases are TGCAGCGTTGGGGGACCCATGCAGGGGCGAGTATACGAGCAGTACTTC. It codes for CSVGGPMQGRVYEQYF.

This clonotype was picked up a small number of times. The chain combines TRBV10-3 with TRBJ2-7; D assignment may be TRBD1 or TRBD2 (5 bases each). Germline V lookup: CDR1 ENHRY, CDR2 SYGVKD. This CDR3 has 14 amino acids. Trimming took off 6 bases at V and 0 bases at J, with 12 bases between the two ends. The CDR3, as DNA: TGTGCCATCAGAGACGAGGGGACCTCCTACGAGCAGTACTTC. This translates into CAIRDEGTSYEQYF.

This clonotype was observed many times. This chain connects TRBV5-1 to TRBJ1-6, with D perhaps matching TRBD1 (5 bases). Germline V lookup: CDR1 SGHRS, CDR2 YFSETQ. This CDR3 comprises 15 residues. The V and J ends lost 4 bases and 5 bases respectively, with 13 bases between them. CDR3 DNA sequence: TGCGCCAGCAGCCCGGGGGGACTGGATAATTCACCCCTCCACTTT. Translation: CASSPGGLDNSPLHF.

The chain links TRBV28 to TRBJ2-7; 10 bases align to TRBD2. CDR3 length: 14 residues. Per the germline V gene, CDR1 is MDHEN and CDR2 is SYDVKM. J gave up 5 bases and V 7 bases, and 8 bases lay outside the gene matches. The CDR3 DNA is TGTGCCAGCACTCCTAGCGGGAGCTTCCACGAGCAGTACTTC. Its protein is CASTPSGSFHEQYF.

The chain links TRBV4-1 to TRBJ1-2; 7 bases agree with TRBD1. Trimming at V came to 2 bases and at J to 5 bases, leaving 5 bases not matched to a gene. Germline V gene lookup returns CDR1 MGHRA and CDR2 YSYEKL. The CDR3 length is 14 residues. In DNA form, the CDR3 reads TGCGCCAGCAGCCAACCGGGACAGAGATATGGCTACACCTTC. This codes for CASSQPGQRYGYTF.

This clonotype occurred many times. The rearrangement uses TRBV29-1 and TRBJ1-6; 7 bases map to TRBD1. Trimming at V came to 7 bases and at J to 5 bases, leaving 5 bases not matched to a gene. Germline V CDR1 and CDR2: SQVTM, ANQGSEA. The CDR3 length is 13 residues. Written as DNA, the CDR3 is TGCAGCGCCCGACAGGGTAATAATTCACCCCTCCACTTT. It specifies CSARQGNNSPLHF.

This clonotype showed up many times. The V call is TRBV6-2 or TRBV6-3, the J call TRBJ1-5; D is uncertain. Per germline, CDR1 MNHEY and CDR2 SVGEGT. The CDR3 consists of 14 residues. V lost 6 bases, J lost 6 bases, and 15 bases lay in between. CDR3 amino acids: CASRPLRGGQPQHF. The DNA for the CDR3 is TGTGCCAGCAGACCTTTGCGAGGCGGTCAGCCCCAGCATTTT.

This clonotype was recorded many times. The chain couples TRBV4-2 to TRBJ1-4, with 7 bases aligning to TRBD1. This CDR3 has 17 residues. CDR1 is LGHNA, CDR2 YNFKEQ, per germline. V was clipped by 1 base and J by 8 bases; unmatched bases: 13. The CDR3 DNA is TGTGCCAGCAGCCAAGTGATCCCGGGACAGCAAATAGAAAAACTGTTTTTT. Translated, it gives CASSQVIPGQQIEKLFF.

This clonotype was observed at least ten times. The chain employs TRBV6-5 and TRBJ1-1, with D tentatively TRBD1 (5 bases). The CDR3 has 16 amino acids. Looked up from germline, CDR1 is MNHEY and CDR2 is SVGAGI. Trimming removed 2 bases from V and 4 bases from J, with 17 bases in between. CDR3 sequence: CASSYGTLGPITEAFF. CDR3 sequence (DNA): TGTGCCAGCAGTTACGGCACCCTGGGGCCCATCACTGAAGCTTTCTTT.

The CDR3 region has the DNA TGCAGTGTGGGGCCCCCGGGAGGCACTGAAGCTTTCTTT. Amino acids: CSVGPPGGTEAFF. This rearrangement joins TRBV20-1 to TRBJ1-1; D is perhaps TRBD1 (5 bases). V shed 7 bases and J shed 4 bases, with 16 bases lying between them. CDR1 is DFQATT, CDR2 SNEGSKA, per germline (reference sequence). The CDR3 is made up of 13 amino acids.

The CDR3 nucleotides are TGCGCCAGCAGCGTGTTTAGCGGGGAAGAGACCCAGTACTTC. This codes for CASSVFSGEETQYF. This sequence joins TRBV5-1 and TRBJ2-5; TRBD2 agrees at 8 bases. The trim removed 4 bases at V and 3 bases at J, leaving 5 bases unmatched. The CDR3 length is 14 residues. The V gene's germline CDR1 is SGHRS and CDR2 YFSETQ.

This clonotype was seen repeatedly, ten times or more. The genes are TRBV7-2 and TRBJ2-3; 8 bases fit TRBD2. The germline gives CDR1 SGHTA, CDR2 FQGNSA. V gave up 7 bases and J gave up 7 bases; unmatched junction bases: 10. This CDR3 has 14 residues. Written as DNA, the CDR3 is TGTGCCAGCACGTCGACGGGAGGGCCGAATACGCAGTATTTT. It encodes CASTSTGGPNTQYF.

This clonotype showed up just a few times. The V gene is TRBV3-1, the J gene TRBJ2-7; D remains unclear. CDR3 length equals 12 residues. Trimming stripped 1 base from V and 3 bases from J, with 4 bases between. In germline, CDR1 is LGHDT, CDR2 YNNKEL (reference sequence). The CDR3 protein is CASSQVNYEQYF. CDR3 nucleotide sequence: TGTGCCAGCAGCCAAGTGAACTACGAGCAGTACTTC.

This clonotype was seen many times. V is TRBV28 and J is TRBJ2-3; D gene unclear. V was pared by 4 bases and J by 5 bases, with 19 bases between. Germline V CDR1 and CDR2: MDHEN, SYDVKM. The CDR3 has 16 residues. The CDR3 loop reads CASSSPPGPTRDTQYF. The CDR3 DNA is TGTGCCAGCAGTTCTCCCCCGGGCCCCACAAGAGATACGCAGTATTTT.